This T cell receptor (beta chain) was identified during a study of cytomegalovirus exposure and HLA in healthy donors. Study in general: HLA-typed donors were the source of about 85 million unique TCRs, which an early data release held. General observations from the study: Later work found that TCR association rates differed between HLA loci; DRB1 had the most and HLA-C the fewest. The majority of TCR sequences were rare, yet some public TCRs appeared in many donors.

Primers for the PCR totalled 60 Vbeta and 13 Jbeta. Assay used: immunoSEQ multiplex PCR; TCRdb lists only in-frame clones, some missing. The sample contains about 120,000 clones, more than 60% of which appear only once. Per germline, CDR1 SNHLY and CDR2 FYNNEI. V was pared by 8 bases and J by 7 bases, with 9 bases of the junction left unmatched. The length of the CDR3 is 15 residues. In the case of this clone: Its antigen remains unknown.

The chain recombines TRBV2 with TRBJ1-6, with 9 bases fitting TRBD1. Material: PBMCs. The receptor's source is a female donor in good health and CMV-seronegative. The CDR3 spells CASGTYGQGNSPLHF. Here the CDR3 DNA reads TGTGCCAGCGGCACCTACGGACAGGGGAATTCACCCCTCCACTTT. Using reference TRBV2 and TRBJ1-6 for the parts outside the CDR3, the full variable domain is EPEVTQTPSHQVTQMGQEVILRCVPISNHLYFYWYRQILGQKVEFLVSFYNNEISEKSEIFDDQFSVERPDGSNFTLKIRSTKLEDSAMYFCASGTYGQGNSPLHFGNGTRLTVT.